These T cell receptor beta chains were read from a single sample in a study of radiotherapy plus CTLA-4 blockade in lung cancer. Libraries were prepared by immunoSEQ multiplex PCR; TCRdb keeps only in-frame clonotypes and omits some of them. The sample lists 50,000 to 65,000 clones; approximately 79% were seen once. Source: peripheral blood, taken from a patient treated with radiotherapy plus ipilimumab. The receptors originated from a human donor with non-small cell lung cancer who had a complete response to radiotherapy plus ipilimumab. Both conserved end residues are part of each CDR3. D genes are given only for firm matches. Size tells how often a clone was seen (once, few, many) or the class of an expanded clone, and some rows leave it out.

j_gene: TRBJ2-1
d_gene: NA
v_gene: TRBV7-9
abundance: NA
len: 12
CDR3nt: TGTGCCAGCAGCTTAGACGTTGAGGAGCAGTTCTTC
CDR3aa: CASSLDVEEQFF

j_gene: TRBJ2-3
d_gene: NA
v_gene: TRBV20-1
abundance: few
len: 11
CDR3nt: TGCAGTGCTAGCGGGAAAGATACGCAGTATTTT
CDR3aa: CSASGKDTQYF

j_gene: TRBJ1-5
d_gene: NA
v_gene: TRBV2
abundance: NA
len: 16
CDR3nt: TGTGCCAGCAGTGAAGGTCGTGCAGAGGCCAATCAGCCCCAGCATTTT
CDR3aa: CASSEGRAEANQPQHF

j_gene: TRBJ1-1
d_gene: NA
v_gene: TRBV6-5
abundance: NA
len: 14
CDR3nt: TGTGCCAGCAGTTACCGAAGGGGATTCTCTGAAGCTTTCTTT
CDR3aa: CASSYRRGFSEAFF

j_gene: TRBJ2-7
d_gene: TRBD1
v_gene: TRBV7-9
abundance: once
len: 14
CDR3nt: TGTGCCAGCAGCGACCGGGACAGGCCCTACGAGCAGTACTTC
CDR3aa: CASSDRDRPYEQYF

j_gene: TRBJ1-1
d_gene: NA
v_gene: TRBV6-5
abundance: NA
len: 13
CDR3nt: TGTGCCAGCATCGACAGGTACAACACTGAAGCTTTCTTT
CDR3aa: CASIDRYNTEAFF

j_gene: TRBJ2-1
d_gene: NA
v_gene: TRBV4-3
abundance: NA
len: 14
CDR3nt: TGCGCCAGCAGCCAAGAGGGGCTCTTCGGTGAGCAGTTCTTC
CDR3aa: CASSQEGLFGEQFF

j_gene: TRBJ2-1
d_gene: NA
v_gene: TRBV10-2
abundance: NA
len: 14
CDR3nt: TGCGCCAGCTCCTACTTTAGCTCCTACAATGAGCAGTTCTTC
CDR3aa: CASSYFSSYNEQFF

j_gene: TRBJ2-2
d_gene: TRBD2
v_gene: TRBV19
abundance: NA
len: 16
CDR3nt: TGTGCCAGTAGTATGGTACGGCTAGCGGGGTACGGGGAGCTGTTTTTT
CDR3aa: CASSMVRLAGYGELFF

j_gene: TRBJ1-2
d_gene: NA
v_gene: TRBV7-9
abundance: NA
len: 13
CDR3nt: TGTGCCAGCACCTCCCCAGGGCTAGGGGGCTACACCTTC
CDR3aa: CASTSPGLGGYTF

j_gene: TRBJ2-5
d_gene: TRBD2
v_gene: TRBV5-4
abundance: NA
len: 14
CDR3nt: TGTGCCAGCGGTAGCGGGAAAGAGGGAGAGACCCAGTACTTC
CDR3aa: CASGSGKEGETQYF

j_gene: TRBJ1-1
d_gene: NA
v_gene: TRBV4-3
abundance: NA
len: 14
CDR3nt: TGCGCCAGCAGCCAAGAGTGGGGGCCCACTGAAGCTTTCTTT
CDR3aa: CASSQEWGPTEAFF

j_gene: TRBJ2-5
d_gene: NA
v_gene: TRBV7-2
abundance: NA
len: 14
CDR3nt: TGTGCCAGCAGCTTAGGAGCGGTACAAGAGACCCAGTACTTC
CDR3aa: CASSLGAVQETQYF

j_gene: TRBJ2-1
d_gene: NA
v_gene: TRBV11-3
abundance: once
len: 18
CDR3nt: TGTGCCAGCACCCCCCGGGATTGGGGGCGGAGCTCCTACAATGAGCAGTTCTTC
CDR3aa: CASTPRDWGRSSYNEQFF

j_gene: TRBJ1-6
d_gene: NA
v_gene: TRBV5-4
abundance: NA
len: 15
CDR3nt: TGTGCCAGCAGCTCCGGGACGGACTATTATTCACCCCTCCACTTT
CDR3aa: CASSSGTDYYSPLHF

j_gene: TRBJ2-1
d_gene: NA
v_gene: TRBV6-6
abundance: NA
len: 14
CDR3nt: TGTGCCAGCTTCACAGATAGCTCCTACAATGAGCAGTTCTTC
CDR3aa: CASFTDSSYNEQFF